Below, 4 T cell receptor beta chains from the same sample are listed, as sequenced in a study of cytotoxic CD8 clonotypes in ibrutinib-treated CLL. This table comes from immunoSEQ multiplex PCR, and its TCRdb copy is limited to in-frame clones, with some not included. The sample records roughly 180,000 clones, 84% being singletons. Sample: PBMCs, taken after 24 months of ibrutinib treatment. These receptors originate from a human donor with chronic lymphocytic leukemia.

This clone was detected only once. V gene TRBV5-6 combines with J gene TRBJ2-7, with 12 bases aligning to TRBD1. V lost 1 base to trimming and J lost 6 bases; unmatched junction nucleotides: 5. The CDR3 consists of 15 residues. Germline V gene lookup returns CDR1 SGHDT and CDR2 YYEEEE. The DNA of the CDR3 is TGTGCCAGCAGCTTGTTTGGGACAGGGGGCTCCGAGCAGTACTTC. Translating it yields CASSLFGTGGSEQYF. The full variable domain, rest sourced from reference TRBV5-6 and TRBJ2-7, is DAGVTQSPTHLIKTRGQQVTLRCSPKSGHDTVSWYQQALGQGPQFIFQYYEEEERQRGNFPDRFSGHQFPNYSSELNVNALLLGDSALYLCASSLFGTGGSEQYFGPGTRLTVT.

For the CDR3, the DNA is TGTGCCAGTAGTCCCCGATGGAGCCAGCTTTACTCTGGAAACACCATATATTTT. It is translated as CASSPRWSQLYSGNTIYF. The rearrangement uses TRBV19 and TRBJ1-3; D is undetermined. The CDR3 sequence is 18 residues long. Per the germline V gene, CDR1 is LNHDA and CDR2 is SQIVND (reference sequence). V lost 5 bases, J lost 0 bases, and 20 bases lay in between.

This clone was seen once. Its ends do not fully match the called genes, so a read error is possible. CDR3 in DNA: TGTGCTAGCAGCTTAGTACCGGGAAGAGAGACCCAGTACTTC. Translating it yields CASSLVPGRETQYF. The V call is TRBV7-7, the J call TRBJ2-5; tentative D call: TRBD2 (5 bases). Germline loops: CDR1 SSHAT, CDR2 FNYEAQ (reference sequence). This CDR3 has 14 residues.

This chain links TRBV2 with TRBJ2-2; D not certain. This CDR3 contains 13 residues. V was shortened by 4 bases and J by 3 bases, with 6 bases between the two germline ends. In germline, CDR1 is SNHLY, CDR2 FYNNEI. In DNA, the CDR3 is TGTGCCAGCAGTGGACGGTACACCGGGGAGCTGTTTTTT. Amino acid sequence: CASSGRYTGELFF.